The 8 T cell receptor beta chains below were found in one sample sequenced in a study of naive and memory T cell subsets. The beta constant-region primer was an equimolar mix of two oligonucleotides covering TRBC1 and TRBC2. TCRdb analysed the UMI-ligation and nested PCR reads with MiXCR anew, one entry per CDR3 protein. The profile covers roughly 140,000 distinct CDR3 sequences, with over 15% appearing a single time and around 0.14% taken by the ten largest. The sequencing input was naive CD4+ T cells from blood. The receptors derive from a human donor in good health.

V and J are TRBV25-1 and TRBJ1-2; D call uncertain. The CDR3 loop spans 11 amino acids. V was shortened by 5 bases and J by 7 bases, with 8 bases between the two germline ends. Germline V CDR1 and CDR2: MGHDK, SYGVNS. CDR3 DNA sequence: TGTGCCAGCAGTTACAGTGCTGGCTACACCTTC. Translation: CASSYSAGYTF.

The sample holds a few counts of this clonotype. The chain links TRBV20-1 to TRBJ2-5; maybe TRBD2 (5 bases). This CDR3 has 14 amino acids. V was pared by 3 bases and J by 5 bases, with 16 bases between. Germline CDR1 reads DFQATT; CDR2 reads SNEGSKA (reference sequence). The CDR3, as DNA: TGCAGTGCTAGCCCCACTGCCGGGGAGGAGACCCAGTACTTC. This codes for CSASPTAGEETQYF.

The chain employs TRBV24-1 and TRBJ2-1; 7 bases are shared with TRBD2. CDR1 is KGHDR and CDR2 is SFDVKD in the germline V gene. CDR3 length: 17 amino acids. V lost 4 bases to trimming and J lost 1 base; unmatched junction nucleotides: 9. The DNA for the CDR3 is TGTGCCACCAGTGACCCGAGGGAGGGTTGGTCCTACAATGAGCAGTTCTTC. This gives the protein CATSDPREGWSYNEQFF.

The table lists this clonotype with a few counts. This chain connects TRBV20-1 to TRBJ1-1; D unclear. CDR3 size: 12 residues. V was shortened by 1 base and J by 6 bases, with 9 bases between the two germline ends. Germline-derived CDR1 and CDR2 are DFQATT and SNEGSKA (reference sequence). DNA for the CDR3: TGCAGTGCTAGAGGCACGGGTCCTGAAGCTTTCTTT. This sequence encodes CSARGTGPEAFF.

This clonotype was found a few times. This chain links TRBV5-1 with TRBJ2-1, with 8 bases matching TRBD1. The CDR3 runs to 15 residues. The V gene end was trimmed by 0 bases and the J gene end by 7 bases; junction bases not matched to a gene: 6. Germline V gives CDR1 SGHRS, CDR2 YFSETQ. The chain's CDR3 is CASSLEGQGGNEQFF. DNA of the CDR3: TGCGCCAGCAGCTTGGAAGGACAGGGCGGGAATGAGCAGTTCTTC.

The chain carries TRBV6-2 or TRBV6-3 and TRBJ2-6; D remains unclear. This CDR3 has 16 residues. V was pared by 1 base and J by 0 bases, with 7 bases between. Per germline, CDR1 MNHEY and CDR2 SVGEGT. This CDR3 reads CASSYYGVSGANVLTF. Here the CDR3 DNA reads TGTGCCAGCAGTTACTATGGGGTCTCTGGGGCCAACGTCCTGACTTTC.

This clonotype was detected a few times. V gene TRBV4-1 combines with J gene TRBJ2-7; 11 positions match TRBD1. Looked up from germline, CDR1 is MGHRA and CDR2 is YSYEKL. The CDR3 loop spans 16 amino acids. J gave up 4 bases and V 2 bases, and 7 bases lay outside the gene matches. The CDR3 sequence: CASSQMFGQGAYEQYF. The CDR3 coding sequence is TGCGCCAGCAGCCAAATGTTTGGACAGGGGGCTTACGAGCAGTACTTC.

The chain employs TRBV12-3 or TRBV12-4 and TRBJ1-5; 7 nucleotides align to TRBD1. The CDR3 runs 16 residues. The J segment lost 3 bases and the V segment lost 2 bases, leaving 7 bases of the junction unmatched. CDR3 in DNA: TGTGCCAGCAGTTTACGTTCAGGGGGGATCAATCAGCCCCAGCATTTT. Translated, it gives CASSLRSGGINQPQHF.